These 25 T cell receptor beta chains originate from one sample sequenced in a study of blood T cell repertoires in COVID-19. Profiled with immunoSEQ multiplex PCR; TCRdb holds only in-frame clones, not every one. The table shows 160,000 or so clones, with 80% to 90% occurring only once. What was sequenced was peripheral blood. The source of these receptors is a woman in her forties or fifties with acute or convalescent COVID-19.

The rearrangement uses TRBV28 and TRBJ1-1, with a possible D match to TRBD1 (6 bases). Per the germline V gene, CDR1 is MDHEN and CDR2 is SYDVKM. Trimming pared 10 bases from V and 5 bases from J, leaving 17 bases between. This CDR3 comprises 13 residues. This CDR3 is CATNGGGLTEAFF. The CDR3 nucleotides are TGTGCCACTAATGGGGGGGGGCTGACTGAAGCTTTCTTT.

The V call is TRBV19, the J call TRBJ1-1, with D maybe TRBD1 (6 bases). With 4 bases removed from V and 4 bases from J, the gap between germline ends came to 28 bases. The CDR3 sequence is 19 residues long. In germline, CDR1 is LNHDA, CDR2 SQIVND (reference sequence). This CDR3 is CASSKYYGQSSFTATEAFF. For the CDR3, the DNA is TGTGCCAGTAGTAAATATTACGGACAGTCATCCTTCACTGCCACTGAAGCTTTCTTT.

This sequence joins TRBV18 and TRBJ2-2; D is perhaps TRBD2 (6 bases). Trimming pared 3 bases from V and 5 bases from J, leaving 13 bases between. The CDR3 covers 15 residues. Germline CDR1 and CDR2: KGHSH and LQKENI. CDR3 amino acids: CASSPPGLLTGELFF. Written as DNA, the CDR3 is TGTGCCAGCTCACCCCCGGGACTCCTAACCGGGGAGCTGTTTTTT.

The V gene is TRBV7-2, the J gene TRBJ1-4; D is unresolved. The germline V gene encodes CDR1 SGHTA and CDR2 FQGNSA. V shed 5 bases and J shed 5 bases, with 18 bases lying between them. This CDR3 is built from 16 residues. As DNA, the CDR3 is TGTGCCAGCAGCCGTATACACGGCACGGGAAATGAAAAACTGTTTTTT. The encoded protein is CASSRIHGTGNEKLFF.

The chain recombines TRBV6-2 or TRBV6-3 with TRBJ1-1, with TRBD1 matching over 9 bases. V shed 2 bases and J 1 base; nucleotides not matched to a gene: 8. This CDR3 has 17 amino acids. Germline values: CDR1 MNHEY, CDR2 SVGEGT. The CDR3, as DNA: TGTGCCAGCAGTTACATTGGACAGGGGATCACGAACACTGAAGCTTTCTTT. It codes for CASSYIGQGITNTEAFF.

V gene TRBV5-1 combines with J gene TRBJ1-4, with 7 bases fitting TRBD1. V lost 5 bases to trimming and J lost 4 bases; unmatched junction nucleotides: 8. The CDR3 contains 15 residues. Germline V CDR1 and CDR2: SGHRS, YFSETQ. CDR3 region: CASSLQGTDNEKLFF. The CDR3 DNA sequence: TGCGCCAGCAGTCTACAGGGGACCGATAATGAAAAACTGTTTTTT.

The chain links TRBV7-2 to TRBJ2-5; 9 bases align to TRBD2. Germline assignment: CDR1 SGHTA and CDR2 FQGNSA. J lost 5 bases, V lost 4 bases, and 5 bases had no gene match. The CDR3 spans 14 residues. The DNA for the CDR3 is TGTGCCAGCAGCTCGGGACTAGCATCGGAGACCCAGTACTTC. Its translation: CASSSGLASETQYF.

This clone appeared once. The genes are TRBV5-5 and TRBJ1-6; D remains unclear. Germline CDR1 reads SGHKS; CDR2 reads YYEKEE (reference sequence). The V gene lost 0 bases and the J gene lost 8 bases, with 21 bases spanning the gap. The CDR3 is 18 amino acids. This chain's CDR3 is CASSLDAIVNLRDSPLHF. CDR3 coding DNA: TGTGCCAGCAGCTTGGATGCTATTGTGAACTTGAGGGATTCACCCCTCCACTTT.

The chain has TRBV7-7 and TRBJ2-3, with D maybe TRBD1 (5 bases). There are 14 residues in the CDR3. The germline V and J ends were trimmed by 1 base and 5 bases, with 10 bases remaining between them. The germline V gene has CDR1 SSHAT and CDR2 FNYEAQ (reference sequence). This chain's CDR3 is CASSLGTGLDTQYF. For the CDR3, the DNA is TGTGCCAGCAGCTTAGGTACAGGATTAGATACGCAGTATTTT.

The V call is TRBV24-1, the J call TRBJ2-1; the match to TRBD2 covers 9 bases. The V gene's germline CDR1 is KGHDR and CDR2 SFDVKD. The CDR3 consists of 15 residues. After removal of 3 bases from V and 8 bases from J, the junction contained 7 bases not matched to a gene. The CDR3 nucleotides read TGTGCCACCAGTGATACCGCGGGAGGGACGGATGAGCAGTTCTTC. The encoded protein is CATSDTAGGTDEQFF.

This chain uses TRBV2 with TRBJ2-7; 9 bases are shared with TRBD1. Germline V gives CDR1 SNHLY, CDR2 FYNNEI. Trimming took 5 bases from V and 0 from J; bases not matched to a gene: 14. The CDR3 is 18 amino acids. CDR3 sequence reads: CASSLLTQGQGSSYEQYF. In DNA, the CDR3 is TGTGCCAGCAGTCTGCTAACCCAGGGACAGGGATCCTCCTACGAGCAGTACTTC. Using reference TRBV2 and TRBJ2-7 for the parts outside the CDR3, the full variable domain is EPEVTQTPSHQVTQMGQEVILRCVPISNHLYFYWYRQILGQKVEFLVSFYNNEISEKSEIFDDQFSVERPDGSNFTLKIRSTKLEDSAMYFCASSLLTQGQGSSYEQYFGPGTRLTVT.

V and J are TRBV18 and TRBJ2-1, with D possibly TRBD1 on 6 matching bases. The CDR3 runs to 15 residues. Germline assignment: CDR1 KGHSH and CDR2 LQKENI. V lost 6 bases, J lost 4 bases, and 16 bases lay in between. CDR3 residues: CASSAEQGLYNEQFF. The DNA for the CDR3 is TGTGCCAGCTCCGCGGAACAGGGATTATACAATGAGCAGTTCTTC.

This rearrangement joins TRBV21-1 to TRBJ1-1; the table's D call of TRBD1 was not tested on the DNA. TRBV21-1 is recorded as a pseudogene. This CDR3 contains 15 residues. DNA of the CDR3: TGTGCCAGCAGCTCTAGAGGGGGAAAGAACACTGAAGCTTTCTTT. It yields the protein CASSSRGGKNTEAFF.

The chain has TRBV5-1 and TRBJ2-7; possibly TRBD2 for D (5 bases). Germline V gene lookup returns CDR1 SGHRS and CDR2 YFSETQ. V shed 4 bases and J shed 1 base, with 9 bases lying between them. The length of the CDR3 is 13 residues. The CDR3 region is CASSLRVSYEQYF. The CDR3 nucleotides are TGCGCCAGCAGCCTGAGGGTATCCTACGAGCAGTACTTC.

A word on this clone: This CDR3 is also generated by other DNA sequences in the sample. The V call is TRBV7-2, the J call TRBJ2-5, with 13 bases lining up with TRBD2. The CDR3 is 15 amino acids. Germline values: CDR1 SGHTA, CDR2 FQGNSA. Trimming at V came to 3 bases and at J to 5 bases, leaving 3 bases not matched to a gene. CDR3 nucleotide sequence: TGTGCCAGCAGCTTTCAACTAGCGGGGGGGGAGACCCAGTACTTC. Its translation: CASSFQLAGGETQYF.

The chain is built from TRBV6-2 or TRBV6-3 and TRBJ2-4; 14 bases are shared with TRBD2. Germline assignment: CDR1 MNHEY and CDR2 SVGEGT. CDR3 length: 17 amino acids. The V gene end was trimmed by 5 bases and the J gene end by 7 bases; junction bases not matched to a gene: 10. Here the CDR3 reads CASSPLTSGGAGNIQYF. CDR3 DNA sequence: TGTGCCAGCAGTCCGTTGACTAGCGGGGGGGCCGGGAACATTCAGTACTTC.

The J gene is TRBJ2-5, the V gene TRBV3-1 (or the pseudogene TRBV3-2), with 10 bases lining up with TRBD2. There are 16 residues in the CDR3. V was pared by 2 bases and J by 5 bases, with 8 bases of the junction left unmatched. Per germline, CDR1 LGHDT and CDR2 YNNKEL (reference sequence). The CDR3 loop reads CASSQLASGGRETQYF. CDR3 nucleotide sequence: TGTGCCAGCAGCCAATTGGCTAGCGGGGGTAGGGAGACCCAGTACTTC.

V is TRBV5-1 and J is TRBJ2-1; the match to TRBD2 covers 10 bases. CDR3 size: 17 residues. CDR1 SGHRS and CDR2 YFSETQ come from the germline V gene. The J segment lost 2 bases and the V segment lost 3 bases, leaving 8 bases of the junction unmatched. DNA of the CDR3: TGCGCCAGCAGCTGGTTCGTAGCGGGGGGAACCTACAATGAGCAGTTCTTC. Translation gives CASSWFVAGGTYNEQFF.

Comments on this clone: The sample carries other DNA sequences with the same CDR3. The V call is TRBV29-1, the J call TRBJ1-2, with D maybe TRBD1 (5 bases). Germline lookup yields CDR1 SQVTM and CDR2 ANQGSEA. The CDR3 runs to 12 residues. The ends were cut back, 3 bases at V and 6 bases at J, with 11 bases in the middle. The CDR3 reads CSVEGTGDGYTF. As DNA, the CDR3 is TGCAGCGTTGAGGGCACGGGGGATGGCTACACCTTC. Using reference TRBV29-1 and TRBJ1-2 for the parts outside the CDR3, the full variable domain is SAVISQKPSRDICQRGTSLTIQCQVDSQVTMMFWYRQQPGQSLTLIATANQGSEATYESGFVIDKFPISRPNLTFSTLTVSNMSPEDSSIYLCSVEGTGDGYTFGSGTRLTVV.

This sequence joins TRBV10-2 and TRBJ2-7; TRBD2 is a possible D gene (6 bases). CDR1 is WSHSY, CDR2 SAAADI, per germline. This CDR3 comprises 13 residues. The V end lost 4 bases, the J end lost 6 bases, and 13 bases lay between the germline ends. CDR3 in DNA: TGCGCCAGCAGTGGTGCTAGCGTCGGCGAGCAGTACTTC. Translated, it gives CASSGASVGEQYF.

V gene TRBV4-2 combines with J gene TRBJ2-3, with a tentative D call TRBD2 (5 bases). This CDR3 is 15 amino acids long. Germline lookup yields CDR1 LGHNA and CDR2 YNFKEQ. V was shortened by 0 bases and J by 3 bases, with 10 bases between the two germline ends. The DNA of the CDR3 is TGTGCCAGCAGCCAAGAGCGGGCCCTGACAGATACGCAGTATTTT. Protein: CASSQERALTDTQYF.

This clone was observed a single time. CDR3 nucleotide sequence: TGTGCCAGCAGCAAAGATTGCGGGGGAGGTATTCAACAGCCCCAGCATTTT. This encodes CASSKDCGGGIQQPQHF. The V and J genes are TRBV21-1 and TRBJ1-5. TRBV21-1 is given as a pseudogene. This CDR3 has 17 amino acids.

This sequence joins TRBV19 and TRBJ1-2; 8 bases fit TRBD1. The CDR3 extends over 16 amino acids. J gave up 5 bases and V 8 bases, and 16 bases lay outside the gene matches. Germline assignment: CDR1 LNHDA and CDR2 SQIVND (reference sequence). The CDR3 region is CASGTSRGLRGYGYTF. For the CDR3, the DNA is TGTGCCAGTGGAACATCCAGGGGGCTAAGGGGTTATGGCTACACCTTC.

The rearrangement links TRBV7-2 to TRBJ1-1, with D possibly being TRBD1 (6 bases). Per germline, CDR1 SGHTA and CDR2 FQGNSA. V was trimmed by 1 base and J by 7 bases, leaving 10 bases between them. The CDR3 has 13 residues. The chain's CDR3 is CASSLVQGFEAFF. In DNA form, the CDR3 reads TGTGCCAGCAGCTTAGTGCAGGGGTTTGAAGCTTTCTTT.

This sequence joins TRBV3-1 (or the pseudogene TRBV3-2) and TRBJ1-2; 8 nucleotides line up with TRBD1. Germline lookup yields CDR1 LGHDT and CDR2 YNNKEL (reference sequence). The junction had 12 bases not matched to a gene; V was cut back by 1 base and J by 8 bases. The CDR3 is made up of 16 amino acids. In nucleotides, the CDR3 is TGTGCCAGCAGCCAAGGGTCAGGGGGCTACTGGAAAGGCTACACCTTC. Translation gives CASSQGSGGYWKGYTF.